This passage covers 4 T cell receptor beta chains from one sample sequenced in a study of technical replicates of blood from a few donors listed by TCRdb under 2017. The protocol used for the library was the immunoSEQ multiplex PCR assay. The immuneACCESS repertoire file appears here via TCRdb, limited to in-frame rearrangements. These files lack a portion of the clones; in checked studies, under half of the deficit traces to unresolved V genes, and the cause of the others is not known. The sample contains about 15,000 clones, over 70% of them found a single time. The top ten clonotypes cover under 15% of the sample. Source material: PBMCs. The receptors stem from a human donor in good health.

This chain connects TRBV6-1 to TRBJ2-5; 7 bases match TRBD1. CDR1 and CDR2 (germline): MNHNS, SASEGT. CDR3 length equals 16 residues. V gave up 4 bases and J gave up 1 base; unmatched junction bases: 9. This CDR3 reads CASSGGAGTAQETQYF. The CDR3 DNA is TGTGCCAGCAGTGGTGGGGCTGGGACAGCCCAAGAGACCCAGTACTTC.

This chain connects TRBV7-9 to TRBJ1-3, with a weak D call TRBD1 (5 bases). V was shortened by 5 bases and J by 10 bases, with 15 bases between the two germline ends. This CDR3 comprises 13 residues. The germline V gene encodes CDR1 SEHNR and CDR2 FQNEAQ (reference sequence). CDR3 in DNA: TGTGCCAGCAGCCGATGGCAGGGAGGTACCATATATTTT. Protein sequence: CASSRWQGGTIYF.

The chain has TRBV5-1 and TRBJ2-7; D perhaps matches TRBD2 (6 bases). V was clipped by 0 bases and J by 0 bases, with 13 bases between them. Germline V lookup: CDR1 SGHRS, CDR2 YFSETQ. The CDR3 covers 16 residues. In nucleotides, the CDR3 is TGCGCCAGCAGCTTGGATGGAGGGACGATCTCCTACGAGCAGTACTTC. It encodes CASSLDGGTISYEQYF.

This clone was seen more than once but under ten times. The chain employs TRBV30 and TRBJ1-5; 9 bases agree with TRBD1. CDR1 is GTSNPN, CDR2 SVGIG, per germline (reference sequence). The CDR3 loop spans 15 amino acids. V shed 1 base and J 1 base; nucleotides not matched to a gene: 2. The CDR3 sequence: CAWSGGTGSNQPQHF. DNA of the CDR3: TGTGCCTGGAGTGGCGGGACAGGGAGCAATCAGCCCCAGCATTTT.